A single sample is the source of the 9 T cell receptor beta chains below, sequenced in a study of human T cells and chemical hapten exposure. Documented time point: patch test 1, 2 weeks after DPC sensitization. Specified treatment: therapeutic diphenylcyclopropenone sensitization with weekly scalp DPC. TCRdb reanalysed the RACE reads using MiXCR and keeps one entry per CDR3 protein. The repertoire holds roughly 120,000 distinct CDR3 sequences, around 10% seen once, with just over 1.4% in the top ten. The sample here was whole blood, taken in connection with sensitization to the hapten diphenylcyclopropenone (DPC). The receptor source for this set is a woman aged 45-60 years with alopecia areata. Some clones in this sample may be carry-over from other donors' samples.

The V gene is TRBV5-1, the J gene TRBJ2-7; D remains unclear. Trimming stripped 1 base from V and 7 bases from J, with 15 bases between. The germline CDR1 and CDR2 sequences are SGHRS and YFSETQ. This CDR3 has 14 amino acids. CDR3 nucleotide sequence: TGCGCCAGCAGCTTGTCACCCTTCTCCGGGGAGCAGTACTTC. Translating gives CASSLSPFSGEQYF.

The chain employs TRBV4-2 and TRBJ2-1; 12 bases agree with TRBD2. The CDR3 covers 15 residues. Per the germline V gene, CDR1 is LGHNA and CDR2 is YNFKEQ. Trimming cost V 4 bases and J 8 bases; bases outside gene matches: 6. This CDR3 is CASSLASGGAHEQFF. DNA for the CDR3: TGTGCCAGCAGCCTAGCTAGCGGGGGGGCACATGAGCAGTTCTTC.

This clonotype was recorded at least ten times. The chain carries TRBV6-2 or TRBV6-3 and TRBJ2-5, with 8 bases fitting TRBD1. Losses at the gene ends were 5 bases for V and 5 bases for J; bases not matched to a gene: 10. The CDR3 has 15 residues. Germline CDR1 and CDR2: MNHEY and SVGEGT. CDR3 loop: CASSRSGTGLETQYF. Here the CDR3 DNA reads TGTGCCAGCAGTCGCTCCGGGACAGGTCTTGAGACCCAGTACTTC.

Ten or more counts support this clonotype. The chain carries TRBV11-2 and TRBJ2-2, with D possibly TRBD1 on 6 matching bases. The CDR3 is made up of 14 amino acids. Germline V gene data show CDR1 as SGHAT and CDR2 as FQNNGV. Trimming removed 5 bases from V and 7 bases from J, with 14 bases in between. The CDR3 sequence: CASSNRQANGELFF. CDR3 nucleotide sequence: TGTGCCAGCAGCAATCGACAGGCAAACGGGGAGCTGTTTTTT.

This chain links TRBV7-9 with TRBJ2-7; the match to TRBD1 covers 8 bases. The V gene end was trimmed by 4 bases and the J gene end by 3 bases; junction bases not matched to a gene: 8. The CDR3 is made up of 15 amino acids. From germline, CDR1 is SEHNR and CDR2 FQNEAQ (reference sequence). The CDR3 bases are TGTGCCAGCAGCTCCCAGGGGGCTTTAAGCTACGAGCAGTACTTC. Translating gives CASSSQGALSYEQYF. The full variable domain, completed using reference TRBV7-9 and TRBJ2-7, is DTGVSQNPRHKITKRGQNVTFRCDPISEHNRLYWYRQTLGQGPEFLTYFQNEAQLEKSRLLSDRFSAERPKGSFSTLEIQRTEQGDSAMYLCASSSQGALSYEQYFGPGTRLTVT.

This clonotype was picked up many times. The chain recombines TRBV27 with TRBJ2-3; possible D gene TRBD2, 6 bases. From germline, CDR1 is MNHEY and CDR2 SMNVEV (reference sequence). The CDR3 runs to 16 residues. V lost 8 bases to trimming and J lost 4 bases, with 22 bases between them. CDR3 nucleotides: TGTGCCAGCTCTGGGTTACCGGGAGTAGGCGCAGATACGCAGTATTTT. The encoded protein is CASSGLPGVGADTQYF.

The table lists this clonotype with a few counts. CDR3 amino acids: CASSSTGSTQYF. CDR3 nucleotide sequence: TGTGCCAGCAGCTCGACTGGTTCTACGCAGTATTTT. The chain has TRBV7-2 and TRBJ2-3; D is unclear. CDR1 is SGHTA and CDR2 is FQGNSA in the germline V gene. The CDR3 is 12 residues long. V was shortened by 4 bases and J by 8 bases, with 10 bases between the two germline ends.

This clonotype was detected only a few times. The CDR3 nucleotides are TGTGCCGGACAAGACACGGGATCCGGAAACACCATATATTTT. Translation: CAGQDTGSGNTIYF. The gene calls are TRBV10-3 and TRBJ1-3; D may be TRBD1 (5 bases). Germline V CDR1 and CDR2: ENHRY, SYGVKD. Trimming left V 11 bases short and J 4 bases short, with 18 bases between. The CDR3 loop spans 14 amino acids.

This clonotype appeared many times. V gene TRBV5-1 combines with J gene TRBJ1-5; the D is unclear. Germline CDR1 is SGHRS and CDR2 is YFSETQ. The V end lost 4 bases, the J end lost 2 bases, and 7 bases lay between the germline ends. This CDR3 is 13 amino acids long. For the CDR3, the DNA is TGCGCCAGCAGCCCCGACGGCAATCAGCCCCAGCATTTT. This sequence encodes CASSPDGNQPQHF.